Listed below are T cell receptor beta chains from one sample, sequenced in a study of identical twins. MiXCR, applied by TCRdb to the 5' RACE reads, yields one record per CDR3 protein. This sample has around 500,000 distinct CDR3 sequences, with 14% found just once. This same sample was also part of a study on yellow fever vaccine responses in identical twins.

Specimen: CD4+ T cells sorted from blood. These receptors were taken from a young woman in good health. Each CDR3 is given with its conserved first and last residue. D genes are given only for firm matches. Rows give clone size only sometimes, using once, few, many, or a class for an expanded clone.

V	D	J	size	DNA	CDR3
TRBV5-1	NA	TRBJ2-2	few	TGCGCCAGCAGCGCGGGGCCAGGCACCGGGGAGCTGTTTTTT	CASSAGPGTGELFF
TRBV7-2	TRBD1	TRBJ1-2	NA	TGTGCCAGCAGCTTACGAGGGACAGGGGGCCCCTATGGCTACACCTTC	CASSLRGTGGPYGYTF
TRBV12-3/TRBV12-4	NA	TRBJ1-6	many	TGTGCCAGCAGTTTACTGGGCGGGGCCACCCTCCACTTT	CASSLLGGATLHF
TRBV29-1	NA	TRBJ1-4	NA	TGCAGCGTGGGGAGTAATGAAAAACTGTTTTTT	CSVGSNEKLFF
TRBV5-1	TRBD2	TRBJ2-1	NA	TGCGCCAGCGCCCGCGCCGTCACTAGCGGGAGGGCCAACGCCTACAATGAGCAGTTCTTC	CASARAVTSGRANAYNEQFF
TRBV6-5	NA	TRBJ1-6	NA	TGTGCCAGCAGTTACCCCGGCACCTATCCCTCACCCCTCCACTTT	CASSYPGTYPSPLHF
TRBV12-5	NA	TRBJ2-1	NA	TGTGCTAGTGGGGATGACTCTTCCCACCCTTACAATGAGCAGTTCTTC	CASGDDSSHPYNEQFF
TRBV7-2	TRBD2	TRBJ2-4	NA	TGTGCCAGCAGTCCGACTAGCGGGGTCCTAGCCAAAAACATTCAGTACTTC	CASSPTSGVLAKNIQYF
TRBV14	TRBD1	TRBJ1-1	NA	TGTGCCAGCAGCCAAGCCCAGGGGGCGCGGACTGAAGCTTTCTTT	CASSQAQGARTEAFF
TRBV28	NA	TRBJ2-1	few	TGTGCCAGCAGTGTGGACGGCTACAATGAGCAGTTCTTC	CASSVDGYNEQFF
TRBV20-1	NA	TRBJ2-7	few	TGCAGTGCTAGAGATCAAGCGCCGCAGTACTTC	CSARDQAPQYF
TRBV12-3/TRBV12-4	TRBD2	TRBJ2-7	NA	TGTGCCAGCAGTTTGGAGGGGCGGGAGTACGAGCAGTACTTC	CASSLEGREYEQYF
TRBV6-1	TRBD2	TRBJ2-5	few	TGTGCCAGCAGTGAGGGACTAGCGGGACCCTACCAAGAGACCCAGTACTTC	CASSEGLAGPYQETQYF
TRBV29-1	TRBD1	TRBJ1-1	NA	TGCAGCGTTGCCACAGGGGGTGGAGGCACTGAAGCTTTCTTT	CSVATGGGGTEAFF
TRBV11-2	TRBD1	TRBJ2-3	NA	TGTGCCAGCAGCTTAGGGGGACAGCCAGATACGCAGTATTTT	CASSLGGQPDTQYF
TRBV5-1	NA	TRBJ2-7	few	TGCGCCAGCAGCTTGGAAATAGGGTCGAGGGAGCAGTACTTC	CASSLEIGSREQYF
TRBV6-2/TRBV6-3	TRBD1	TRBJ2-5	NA	TGTGCCAGCAGTTACAACCTTAAGAATGAGGGGGCGCGGGAGACCCAGTACTTC	CASSYNLKNEGARETQYF
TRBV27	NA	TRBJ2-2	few	TGTGCCAGCAGTTTCGTGGACGGGGAGCTGTTTTTT	CASSFVDGELFF
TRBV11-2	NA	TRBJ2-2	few	TGTGCCAGCAGGTCGGCGGGCAGTGCCGGGGAGCTGTTTTTT	CASRSAGSAGELFF
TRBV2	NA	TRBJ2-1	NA	TGTGCCAGCAAAAGGGACGGCAGCTCCTACAATGAGCAGTTCTTC	CASKRDGSSYNEQFF
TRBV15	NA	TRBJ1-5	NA	TGTGCCACCAGCAGGCGAAACCAGGGAACACGAGTCCAGCCCCAGCATTTT	CATSRRNQGTRVQPQHF
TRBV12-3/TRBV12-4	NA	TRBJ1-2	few	TGTGCCAGCAGTTTACGGGGACAAGCGAGCTATGGCTACACCTTC	CASSLRGQASYGYTF
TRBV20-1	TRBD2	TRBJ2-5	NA	TGCAGTGCTAGAGATGGGAGGGAGACGGGGGAGACCCAGTACTTC	CSARDGRETGETQYF
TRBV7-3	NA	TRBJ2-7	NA	TGTGCCAGCAGCCCAGAAAGTGGGGGATCCTACGAGCAGTACTTC	CASSPESGGSYEQYF
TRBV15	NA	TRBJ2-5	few	TGTGCCACCAGCAGAGATCCGGTGGAGACCCAGTACTTC	CATSRDPVETQYF
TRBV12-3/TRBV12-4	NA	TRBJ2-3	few	TGTGCCAGCAGTTTACCCTCGCCAGGCCGAGCGCAGTATTTT	CASSLPSPGRAQYF
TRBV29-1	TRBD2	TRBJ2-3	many	TGCAGCGTTGTAGGAGGCGGGGGTAGCACAGATACGCAGTATTTT	CSVVGGGGSTDTQYF
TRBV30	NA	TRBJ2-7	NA	TGTGCCTGGAGTGTAGGCTCCTACGAGCAGTACTTC	CAWSVGSYEQYF
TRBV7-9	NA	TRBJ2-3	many	TGTGCCAGCAGCTTAAAAGGGCGGATAGCAGATACGCAGTATTTT	CASSLKGRIADTQYF
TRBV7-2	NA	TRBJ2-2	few	TGTGCCAGCAGCCGTCCCGGGGAGCTGTTTTTT	CASSRPGELFF
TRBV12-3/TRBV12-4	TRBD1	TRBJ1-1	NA	TGTGCCAGCAGCTTCGAGGGGGCGAGACCAAACACTGAAGCTTTCTTT	CASSFEGARPNTEAFF
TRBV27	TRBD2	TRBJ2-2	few	TGTGCCAGCAGTCCCCGCGGGAGGGCCCTGTCCCCCGGGGAGCTGTTTTTT	CASSPRGRALSPGELFF
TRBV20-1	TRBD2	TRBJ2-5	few	TGCAGTGCCGCCCGGACTAGTTTTATCGAGACCCAGTACTTC	CSAARTSFIETQYF
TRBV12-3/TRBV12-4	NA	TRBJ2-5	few	TGTGCCAGCAGTTTCAGGGGAGGGCCAGAAGAGACCCAGTACTTC	CASSFRGGPEETQYF
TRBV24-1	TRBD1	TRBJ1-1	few	TGTGCCACCAGACAGACAGGGCTGAACACTGAAGCTTTCTTT	CATRQTGLNTEAFF
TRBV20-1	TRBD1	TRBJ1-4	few	TGCAGTGCTAGCCGGGACAGTAATGAAAAACTGTTTTTT	CSASRDSNEKLFF
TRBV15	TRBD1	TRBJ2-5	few	TGTGCCACCAGCAGGTGGACAGGGGTTGGTCAAGAGACCCAGTACTTC	CATSRWTGVGQETQYF
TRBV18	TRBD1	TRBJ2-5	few	TGTGCCAGCTCACCATACCTAGGACAGGGCGAAGAGACCCAGTACTTC	CASSPYLGQGEETQYF
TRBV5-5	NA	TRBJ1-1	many	TGTGCCAGCAGCTTCTCCCGGGCGAACACTGAAGCTTTCTTT	CASSFSRANTEAFF
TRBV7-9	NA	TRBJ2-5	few	TGTGCCAGCAGCTTAATGGCCTCGGACCTGGAGACCCAGTACTTC	CASSLMASDLETQYF
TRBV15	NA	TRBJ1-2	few	TGTGCCACCAGCAGAGATGGGGGCATCTATGGCTACACCTTC	CATSRDGGIYGYTF
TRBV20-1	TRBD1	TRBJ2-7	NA	TGCAGTGCTAGAGATGGGGACAGGGTGGAGGGCGAGCAGTACTTC	CSARDGDRVEGEQYF